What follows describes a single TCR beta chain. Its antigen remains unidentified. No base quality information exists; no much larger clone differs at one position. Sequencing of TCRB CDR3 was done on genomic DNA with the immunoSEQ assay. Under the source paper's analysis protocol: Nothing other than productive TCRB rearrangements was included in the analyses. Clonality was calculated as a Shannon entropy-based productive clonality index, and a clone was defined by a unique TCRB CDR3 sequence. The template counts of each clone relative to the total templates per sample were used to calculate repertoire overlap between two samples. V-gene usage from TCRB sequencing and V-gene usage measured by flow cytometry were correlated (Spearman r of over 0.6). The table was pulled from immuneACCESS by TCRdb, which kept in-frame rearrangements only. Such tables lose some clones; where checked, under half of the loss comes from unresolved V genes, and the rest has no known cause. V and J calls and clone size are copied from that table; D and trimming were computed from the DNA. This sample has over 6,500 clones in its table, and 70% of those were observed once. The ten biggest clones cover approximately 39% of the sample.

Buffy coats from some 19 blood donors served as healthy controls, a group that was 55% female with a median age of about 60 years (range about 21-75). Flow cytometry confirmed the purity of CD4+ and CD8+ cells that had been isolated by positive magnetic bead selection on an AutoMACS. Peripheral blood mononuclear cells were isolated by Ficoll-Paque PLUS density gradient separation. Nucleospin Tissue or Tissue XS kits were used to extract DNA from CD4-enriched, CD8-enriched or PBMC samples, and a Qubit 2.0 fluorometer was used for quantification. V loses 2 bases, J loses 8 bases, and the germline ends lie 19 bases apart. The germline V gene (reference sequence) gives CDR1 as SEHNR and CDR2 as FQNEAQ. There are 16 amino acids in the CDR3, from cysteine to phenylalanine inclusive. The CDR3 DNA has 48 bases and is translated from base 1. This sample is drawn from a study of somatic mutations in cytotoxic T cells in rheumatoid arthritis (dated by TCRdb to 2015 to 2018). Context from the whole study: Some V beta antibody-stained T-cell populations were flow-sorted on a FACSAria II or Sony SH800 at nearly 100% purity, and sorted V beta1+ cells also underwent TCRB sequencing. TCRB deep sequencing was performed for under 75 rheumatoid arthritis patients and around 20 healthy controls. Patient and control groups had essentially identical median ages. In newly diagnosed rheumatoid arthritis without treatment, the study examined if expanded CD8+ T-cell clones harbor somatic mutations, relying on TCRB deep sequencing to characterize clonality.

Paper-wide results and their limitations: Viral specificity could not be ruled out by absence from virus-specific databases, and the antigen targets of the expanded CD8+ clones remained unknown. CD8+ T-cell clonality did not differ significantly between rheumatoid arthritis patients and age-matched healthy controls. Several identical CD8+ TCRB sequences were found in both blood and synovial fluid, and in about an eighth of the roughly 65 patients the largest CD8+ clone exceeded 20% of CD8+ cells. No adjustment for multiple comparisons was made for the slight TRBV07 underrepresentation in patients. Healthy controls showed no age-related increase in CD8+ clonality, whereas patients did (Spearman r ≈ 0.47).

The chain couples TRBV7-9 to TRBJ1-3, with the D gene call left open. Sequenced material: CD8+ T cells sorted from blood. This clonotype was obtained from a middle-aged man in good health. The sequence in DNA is TGTGCCAGCAGCTTAAATTCCCCGGCAGGTCGGCACACCATATATTTT. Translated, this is CASSLNSPAGRHTIYF. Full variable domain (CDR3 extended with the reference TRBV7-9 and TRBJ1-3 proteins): DTGVSQNPRHKITKRGQNVTFRCDPISEHNRLYWYRQTLGQGPEFLTYFQNEAQLEKSRLLSDRFSAERPKGSFSTLEIQRTEQGDSAMYLCASSLNSPAGRHTIYFGEGSWLTVV.